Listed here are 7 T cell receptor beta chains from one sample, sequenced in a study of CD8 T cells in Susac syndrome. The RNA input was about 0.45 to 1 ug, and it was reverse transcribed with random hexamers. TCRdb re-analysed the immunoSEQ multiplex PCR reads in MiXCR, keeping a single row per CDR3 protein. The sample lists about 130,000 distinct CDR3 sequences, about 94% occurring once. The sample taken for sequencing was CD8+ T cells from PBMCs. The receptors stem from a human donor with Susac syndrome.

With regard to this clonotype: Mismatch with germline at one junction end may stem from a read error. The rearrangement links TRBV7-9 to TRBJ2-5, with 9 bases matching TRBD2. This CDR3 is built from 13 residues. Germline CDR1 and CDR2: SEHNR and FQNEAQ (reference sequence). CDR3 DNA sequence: TGTGCCACCAGCGGGGGGTCGGACGAGACCCAGTACTTC. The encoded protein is CATSGGSDETQYF.

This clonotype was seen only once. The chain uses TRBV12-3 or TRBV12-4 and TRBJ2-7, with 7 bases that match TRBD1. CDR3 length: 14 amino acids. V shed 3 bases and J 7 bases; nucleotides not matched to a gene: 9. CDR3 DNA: TGTGCCAGCAGTTTGGGGACAGTGGGTCGGGAGCAGTACTTC. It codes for CASSLGTVGREQYF.

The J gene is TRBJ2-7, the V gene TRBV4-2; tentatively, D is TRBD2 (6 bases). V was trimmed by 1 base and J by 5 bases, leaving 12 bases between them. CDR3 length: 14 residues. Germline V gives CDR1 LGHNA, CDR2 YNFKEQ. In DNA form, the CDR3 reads TGTGCCAGCAGCCAAGGCGCGGGGATGCACGAGCAGTACTTC. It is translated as CASSQGAGMHEQYF.

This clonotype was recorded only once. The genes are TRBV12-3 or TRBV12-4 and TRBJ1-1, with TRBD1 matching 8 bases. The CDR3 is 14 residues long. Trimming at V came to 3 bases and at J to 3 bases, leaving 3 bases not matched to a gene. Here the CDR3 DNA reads TGTGCCAGCAGTTTGACAGGGGACCACACTGAAGCTTTCTTT. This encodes CASSLTGDHTEAFF.

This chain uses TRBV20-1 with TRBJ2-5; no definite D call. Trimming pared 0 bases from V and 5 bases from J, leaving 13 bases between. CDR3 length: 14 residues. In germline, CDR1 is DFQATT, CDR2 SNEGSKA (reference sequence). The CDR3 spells CSARDGSPGETQYF. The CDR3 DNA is TGCAGTGCTAGAGATGGGTCTCCCGGCGAGACCCAGTACTTC.

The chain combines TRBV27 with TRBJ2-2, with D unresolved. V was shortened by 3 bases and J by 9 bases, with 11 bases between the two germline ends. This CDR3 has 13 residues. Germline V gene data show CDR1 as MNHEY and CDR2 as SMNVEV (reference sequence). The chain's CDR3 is CASSFGARWELFF. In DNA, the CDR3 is TGTGCCAGCAGTTTTGGTGCGCGGTGGGAGCTGTTTTTT.

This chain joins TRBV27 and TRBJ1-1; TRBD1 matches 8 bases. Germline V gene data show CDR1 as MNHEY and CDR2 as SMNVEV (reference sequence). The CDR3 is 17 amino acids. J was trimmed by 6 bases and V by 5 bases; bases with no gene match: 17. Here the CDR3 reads CASSGQGYFDLQPEAFF. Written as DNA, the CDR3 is TGTGCCAGCAGTGGACAGGGTTATTTTGACTTGCAGCCTGAAGCTTTCTTT.